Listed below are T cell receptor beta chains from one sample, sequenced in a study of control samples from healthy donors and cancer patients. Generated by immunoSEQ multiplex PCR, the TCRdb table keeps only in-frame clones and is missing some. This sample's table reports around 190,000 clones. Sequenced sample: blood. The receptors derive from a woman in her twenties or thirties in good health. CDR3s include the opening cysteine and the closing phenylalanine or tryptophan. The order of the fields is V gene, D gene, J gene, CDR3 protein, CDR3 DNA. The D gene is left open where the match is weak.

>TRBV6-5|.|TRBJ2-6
CASSRVQSGANVLTF
TGTGCCAGCAGCCGAGTTCAATCTGGGGCCAACGTCCTGACTTTC
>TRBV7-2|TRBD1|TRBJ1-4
CASSRDRGGEKLFF
TGTGCCAGCAGTCGGGACAGGGGTGGCGAAAAACTGTTTTTT
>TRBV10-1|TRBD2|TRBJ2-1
CASSKRTSREGNEQFF
TGCGCCAGCAGTAAGCGGACTAGCAGGGAAGGCAATGAGCAGTTCTTC
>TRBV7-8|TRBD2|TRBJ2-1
CASSSGLAGGPNNEQFF
TGTGCCAGCAGCTCGGGACTAGCGGGGGGTCCAAACAATGAGCAGTTCTTC
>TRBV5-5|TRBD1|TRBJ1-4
CASSPRGQEEKLFF
TGTGCCAGCAGCCCCAGGGGGCAAGAGGAAAAACTGTTTTTT
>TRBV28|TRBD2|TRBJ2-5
CASSLLAGRRETQYF
TGTGCCAGCAGTTTACTAGCGGGGAGACGGGAGACCCAGTACTTC
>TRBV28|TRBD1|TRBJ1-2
CASTAGGEIGNYGYTF
TGTGCCAGCACAGCAGGGGGCGAAATTGGAAACTATGGCTACACCTTC
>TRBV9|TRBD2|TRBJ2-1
CASSPSRGAYNEQFF
TGTGCCAGCAGCCCCTCGCGGGGGGCCTACAATGAGCAGTTCTTC
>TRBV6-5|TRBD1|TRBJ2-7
CASSQPRTGKYEQYF
TGTGCCAGCAGCCAACCCCGGACAGGGAAATACGAGCAGTACTTC
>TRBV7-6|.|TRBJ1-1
CASSPEGMAEAFF
TGTGCCAGCAGCCCAGAGGGGATGGCTGAAGCTTTCTTT
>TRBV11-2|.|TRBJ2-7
CASSPPSYEQYF
TGTGCCAGCAGCCCCCCTTCTTACGAGCAGTACTTC
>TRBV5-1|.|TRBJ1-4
CASSLDAGQEKLFF
TGCGCCAGCAGCTTGGACGCTGGACAGGAAAAACTGTTTTTT
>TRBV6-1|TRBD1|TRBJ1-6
CASSVGTVFPNSPLHF
TGTGCCAGCAGTGTTGGGACAGTTTTTCCGAATTCACCCCTCCACTTT
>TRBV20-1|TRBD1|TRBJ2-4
CSASARGRSKNIQYF
TGCAGTGCTAGTGCCAGGGGGCGGTCCAAAAACATTCAGTACTTC
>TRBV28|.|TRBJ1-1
CASRRVTEAFF
TGTGCCAGCAGAAGGGTCACTGAAGCTTTCTTT
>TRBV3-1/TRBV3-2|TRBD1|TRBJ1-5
CASSPTSTGGNQPQHF
TGTGCCAGCAGCCCGACCTCCACAGGGGGCAATCAGCCCCAGCATTTT
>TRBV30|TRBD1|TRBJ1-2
CAWSGRTGTGARRTGYTF
TGTGCCTGGAGTGGACGAACCGGGACAGGGGCCCGCCGAACGGGCTACACCTTC
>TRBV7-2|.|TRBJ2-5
CASSYKPLGARTQYF
TGTGCCAGCAGTTACAAGCCCCTGGGGGCACGGACCCAGTACTTC
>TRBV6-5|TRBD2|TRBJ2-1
CASRSGTRRVNEQFF
TGTGCCAGCAGGTCCGGGACTAGGCGAGTAAATGAGCAGTTCTTC
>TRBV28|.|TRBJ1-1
CASSLSPDMNTEAFF
TGTGCCAGCAGTTTATCTCCGGACATGAACACTGAAGCTTTCTTT
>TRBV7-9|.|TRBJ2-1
CASSLALGLNPNEQFF
TGTGCCAGCAGCTTAGCTCTGGGCCTTAATCCCAATGAGCAGTTCTTC
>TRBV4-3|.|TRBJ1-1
CASSQGDYLGRAFF
TGCGCCAGCAGCCAAGGGGACTATCTCGGGCGGGCTTTCTTT
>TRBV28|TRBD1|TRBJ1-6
CASRTGTGYSPLHF
TGTGCCAGCAGGACCGGGACAGGGTATTCACCCCTCCACTTT
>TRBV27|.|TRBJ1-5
CASSFAGYSNQPQHF
TGTGCCAGCAGTTTCGCAGGGTATAGCAATCAGCCCCAGCATTTT
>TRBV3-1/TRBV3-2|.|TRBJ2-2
CASARWASLIGELFF
TGTGCCAGCGCCCGGTGGGCTAGCTTGATCGGGGAGCTGTTTTTT
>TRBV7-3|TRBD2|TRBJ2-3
CASSLRPGGSTDTQYF
TGTGCCAGCAGCTTAAGACCGGGGGGGTCCACAGATACGCAGTATTTT
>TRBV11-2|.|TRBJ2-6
CASSLRGGATGANVLTF
TGTGCCAGCAGCTTAAGGGGGGGCGCAACTGGGGCCAACGTCCTGACTTTC
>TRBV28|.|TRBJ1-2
CASSFYSTNYGYTF
TGTGCCAGCAGTTTCTACAGCACTAACTATGGCTACACCTTC
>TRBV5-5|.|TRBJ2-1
CASSLEAGGHGSYNEQFF
TGTGCCAGCAGCTTGGAGGCAGGGGGGCATGGATCCTACAATGAGCAGTTCTTC
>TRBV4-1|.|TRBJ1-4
CASSRPREKLFF
TGCGCCAGCAGCCGTCCCCGTGAAAAACTGTTTTTT
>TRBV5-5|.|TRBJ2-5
CASSLAGVRGKETQYF
TGTGCCAGCAGCTTGGCCGGGGTGCGTGGGAAAGAGACCCAGTACTTC
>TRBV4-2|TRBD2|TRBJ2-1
CASSPKTSGGDSSYNEQFF
TGTGCCAGCAGCCCTAAGACTAGCGGGGGGGACAGCTCCTACAATGAGCAGTTCTTC
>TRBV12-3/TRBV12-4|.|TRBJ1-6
CASSLASLHLHF
TGTGCCAGCAGTTTAGCATCCTTGCACCTCCACTTT
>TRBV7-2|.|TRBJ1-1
CASSLGINTEAFF
TGTGCCAGCAGCTTAGGTATAAACACTGAAGCTTTCTTT
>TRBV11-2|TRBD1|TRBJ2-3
CASSLQGAHPDTQYF
TGTGCCAGCAGCTTACAGGGGGCGCACCCAGATACGCAGTATTTT
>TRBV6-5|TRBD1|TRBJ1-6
CASRTGQGSNSPLHF
TGTGCCAGCAGGACCGGACAGGGTAGTAATTCACCCCTCCACTTT
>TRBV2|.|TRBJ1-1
CASSEMVGMRTEAFF
TGTGCCAGCAGTGAAATGGTCGGAATGCGGACTGAAGCTTTCTTT
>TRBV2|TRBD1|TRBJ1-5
CASSDPGTGSSNQPQHF
TGTGCCAGCAGCGACCCCGGGACAGGGAGTAGCAATCAGCCCCAGCATTTT
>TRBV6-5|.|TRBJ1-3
CASRTISGNTIYF
TGTGCCAGCAGGACCATCTCTGGAAACACCATATATTTT
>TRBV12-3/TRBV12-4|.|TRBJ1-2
CASSLRSGYTF
TGTGCCAGCAGTTTAAGGTCCGGCTACACCTTC
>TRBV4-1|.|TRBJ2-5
CASSQDRRETQYF
TGCGCCAGCAGCCAAGATCGAAGGGAGACCCAGTACTTC
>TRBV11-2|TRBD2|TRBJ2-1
CASSTIGTTNRNEQFF
TGTGCCAGCAGCACCATCGGGACTACCAACCGTAATGAGCAGTTCTTC
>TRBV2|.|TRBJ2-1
CASSELTRLYNEQFF
TGTGCCAGCAGTGAATTGACGCGACTTTACAATGAGCAGTTCTTC
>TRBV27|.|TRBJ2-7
CASSLPGRDEQYF
TGTGCCAGCAGTTTACCGGGGAGAGACGAGCAGTACTTC
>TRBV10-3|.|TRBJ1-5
CAISEAGVGNQPQHF
TGTGCCATCAGTGAGGCAGGGGTAGGAAATCAGCCCCAGCATTTT
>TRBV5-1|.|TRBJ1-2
CASSFRDGANYGYTF
TGCGCCAGCAGCTTCAGGGACGGGGCTAACTATGGCTACACCTTC
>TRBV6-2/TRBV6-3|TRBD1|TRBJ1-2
CASSYGDRGDYGYTF
TGTGCCAGCAGTTACGGAGACAGGGGGGACTATGGCTACACCTTC
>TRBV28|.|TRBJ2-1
CASSFRSGLSYNEQFF
TGTGCCAGCAGTTTTCGATCGGGACTCTCCTACAATGAGCAGTTCTTC
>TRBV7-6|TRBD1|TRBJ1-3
CASSFGGGQLSGNTIYF
TGTGCCAGCAGCTTTGGGGGGGGACAGCTATCTGGAAACACCATATATTTT
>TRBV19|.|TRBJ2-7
CASSTMTERSYEQYF
TGTGCCAGTAGTACGATGACGGAGCGCTCCTACGAGCAGTACTTC
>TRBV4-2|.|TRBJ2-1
CASSQGEGGGAYNEQFF
TGTGCCAGCAGCCAAGGAGAGGGCGGGGGCGCTTACAATGAGCAGTTCTTC
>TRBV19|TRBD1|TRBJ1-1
CASSPGQGNTEAFF
TGTGCCAGTAGTCCCGGACAGGGGAACACTGAAGCTTTCTTT
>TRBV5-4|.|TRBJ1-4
CASSLYREKLFF
TGTGCCAGCAGCTTGTATCGGGAAAAACTGTTTTTT
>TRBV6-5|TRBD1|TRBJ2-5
CASRRQGHGTQYF
TGTGCCAGCAGGCGACAGGGCCATGGGACCCAGTACTTC
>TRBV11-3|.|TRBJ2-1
CASSLSPYNEQFF
TGTGCCAGCAGCCTTTCACCCTACAATGAGCAGTTCTTC